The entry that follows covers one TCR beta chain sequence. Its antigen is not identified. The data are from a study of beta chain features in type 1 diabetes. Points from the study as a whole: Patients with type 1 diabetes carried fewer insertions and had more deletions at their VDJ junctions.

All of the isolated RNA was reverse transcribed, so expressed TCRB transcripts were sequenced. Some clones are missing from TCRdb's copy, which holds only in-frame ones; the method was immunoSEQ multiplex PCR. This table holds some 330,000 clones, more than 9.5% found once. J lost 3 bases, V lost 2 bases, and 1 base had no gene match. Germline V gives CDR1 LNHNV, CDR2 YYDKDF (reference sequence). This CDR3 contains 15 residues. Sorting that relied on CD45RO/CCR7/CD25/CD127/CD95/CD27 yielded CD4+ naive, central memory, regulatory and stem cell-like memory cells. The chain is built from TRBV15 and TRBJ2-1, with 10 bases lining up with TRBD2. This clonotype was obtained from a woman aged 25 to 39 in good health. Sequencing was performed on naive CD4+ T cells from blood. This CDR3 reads CATSRSGRDYNEQFF. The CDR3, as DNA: TGTGCCACCAGCAGAAGCGGGAGGGACTACAATGAGCAGTTCTTC.